These T cell receptor beta chains were read from a single sample in a study of blood T cell repertoires in COVID-19. Some clones are missing from TCRdb's copy, which holds only in-frame ones; the method was immunoSEQ multiplex PCR. The sample holds some 140,000 clones; around three quarters are singletons and the top ten take approximately 3.6%. Sequenced: peripheral blood. The receptors shown here come from a man between 60 and 70 years old with acute or convalescent COVID-19. Each CDR3 is given with its conserved first and last residue. A D gene is named only where the DNA matches it firmly. A clone size is listed for some rows: how often the clone was seen (once, few, many), or a class if it is expanded.

cdr3_length	j_call	d_call	clone_size	v_call	cdr3_aa	cdr3_nt
14	TRBJ1-5	.	.	TRBV6-5	CASRSDGANQPQHF	TGTGCCAGCAGAAGCGATGGGGCCAATCAGCCCCAGCATTTT
14	TRBJ2-7	TRBD2	.	TRBV6-2/TRBV6-3	CASSSSGLSYEQYF	TGTGCCAGCAGTAGTAGCGGGCTCTCCTACGAGCAGTACTTC
16	TRBJ1-1	TRBD1	few	TRBV28	CASSLLAGGGAAEAFF	TGTGCCAGCAGTTTATTGGCAGGGGGCGGTGCGGCTGAAGCTTTCTTT
12	TRBJ2-5	.	.	TRBV6-5	CASTTGTETQYF	TGTGCCAGCACCACCGGGACTGAGACCCAGTACTTC
16	TRBJ1-3	.	.	TRBV6-1	CASSDLRSFSGNTIYF	TGTGCCAGCAGTGACCTTCGGAGTTTCTCTGGAAACACCATATATTTT
15	TRBJ2-5	TRBD2	.	TRBV15	CATGGVFGSQETQYF	TGTGCCACCGGGGGGGTCTTCGGATCACAAGAGACCCAGTACTTC
15	TRBJ1-1	TRBD1	.	TRBV6-5	CASRGQGAIDTEAFF	TGTGCCAGCAGGGGGCAGGGGGCGATCGACACTGAAGCTTTCTTT
15	TRBJ2-1	TRBD2	.	TRBV6-4	CASSETSGLYNEQFF	TGTGCCAGCAGTGAAACTAGCGGGTTGTACAATGAGCAGTTCTTC
13	TRBJ2-2	.	once	TRBV27	CASSPQYTGELFF	TGTGCCAGCAGTCCTCAGTACACCGGGGAGCTGTTTTTT
12	TRBJ1-2	.	few	TRBV28	CASSRQYYGYTF	TGTGCCAGCAGTCGACAGTACTATGGCTACACCTTC
16	TRBJ2-6	.	.	TRBV6-2/TRBV6-3	CASSQRTGGTPGVLTF	TGTGCCAGCAGTCAAAGGACAGGCGGGACCCCGGGCGTCCTGACTTTC
12	TRBJ1-1	.	once	TRBV7-6	CASSLRTGEAFF	TGTGCCAGCAGCTTAAGAACGGGTGAAGCTTTCTTT
14	TRBJ1-1	TRBD1	.	TRBV4-2	CASSQGGQGTEAFF	TGTGCCAGCAGCCAAGGGGGACAGGGGACTGAAGCTTTCTTT
13	TRBJ2-7	.	once	TRBV27	CASSNRGYSEQYF	TGTGCCAGCAGCAACCGGGGGTACAGCGAGCAGTACTTC
12	TRBJ2-7	.	.	TRBV28	CATLRKGYEQYF	TGTGCCACCCTGAGAAAGGGGTACGAGCAGTACTTC
13	TRBJ1-2	.	few	TRBV19	CASSPAGERSYTF	TGTGCCAGTAGCCCCGCTGGGGAGAGGAGCTACACCTTC
15	TRBJ2-7	.	.	TRBV4-1	CASSQDIAPNYEQYF	TGCGCCAGCAGCCAAGATATAGCGCCTAACTACGAGCAGTACTTC
12	TRBJ1-1	.	.	TRBV28	CASSLSYTEAFF	TGTGCCAGCAGTTTATCCTACACTGAAGCTTTCTTT
14	TRBJ1-1	TRBD1	.	TRBV6-5	CASSSDRGDTGAFF	TGTGCCAGCAGTTCCGACAGGGGGGACACTGGAGCTTTCTTT
11	TRBJ1-6	.	once	TRBV6-5	CASSSPLTLHF	TGTGCCAGCAGTTCCCCTTTGACTCTCCACTTT
15	TRBJ1-5	.	once	TRBV27	CASSWLGDSNQPQHF	TGTGCCAGCAGTTGGTTGGGAGATAGCAATCAGCCCCAGCATTTT
13	TRBJ2-3	.	.	TRBV6-5	CANRDSSTDTQYF	TGTGCCAACCGGGACTCGAGCACAGATACGCAGTATTTT
14	TRBJ1-5	TRBD1	.	TRBV19	CASSAHRGNEPQHF	TGTGCCAGTAGTGCCCACAGGGGGAACGAGCCCCAGCATTTT
13	TRBJ1-1	TRBD1	once	TRBV6-5	CASTGGSGTEAFF	TGTGCCTCCACAGGGGGCTCGGGAACTGAAGCTTTCTTT
14	TRBJ2-1	.	.	TRBV29-1	CSVDGGFGGNEQFF	TGCAGCGTTGACGGGGGATTCGGTGGCAATGAGCAGTTCTTC
14	TRBJ1-4	.	.	TRBV7-2	CASSPGLTNEKLFF	TGTGCCAGCAGTCCGGGGTTAACTAATGAAAAACTGTTTTTT
14	TRBJ1-2	.	.	TRBV7-2	CASSPGAPTGGYTF	TGTGCCAGCAGCCCAGGAGCGCCCACGGGAGGCTACACCTTC
15	TRBJ2-7	TRBD2	.	TRBV9	CASSPRGGASYEQYF	TGTGCCAGCAGCCCCCGCGGGGGAGCGTCCTACGAGCAGTACTTC
16	TRBJ2-5	.	.	TRBV7-9	CASRRYRTLPGETQYF	TGTGCCAGCAGGCGATACCGGACACTCCCGGGAGAGACCCAGTACTTC
16	TRBJ1-5	.	.	TRBV18	CASSPQTGTINQPQHF	TGTGCCAGCTCACCACAAACAGGCACCATCAATCAGCCCCAGCATTTT
13	TRBJ2-3	.	.	TRBV5-1	CASGATSTDTQYF	TGCGCCAGCGGGGCGACTAGCACAGATACGCAGTATTTT
13	TRBJ2-7	TRBD2	once	TRBV29-1	CSVGLAGSYEQYF	TGCAGCGTTGGCCTAGCGGGGTCCTACGAGCAGTACTTC
16	TRBJ1-2	.	.	TRBV4-2	CASSQELDRTIGGYTF	TGTGCCAGCAGCCAAGAATTGGACAGAACAATCGGGGGCTACACCTTC
14	TRBJ2-7	TRBD1	.	TRBV19	CATAGTGGRYEQYF	TGTGCCACCGCCGGGACAGGGGGCAGGTACGAGCAGTACTTC
15	TRBJ1-2	.	.	TRBV5-1	CASQSTGGSGYGYTF	TGCGCCAGCCAGAGTACAGGAGGGTCGGGATATGGCTACACCTTC
13	TRBJ2-5	.	.	TRBV6-2/TRBV6-3	CASSSIQGEAQYF	TGTGCCAGCAGTTCTATCCAGGGGGAGGCCCAGTACTTC
15	TRBJ1-3	TRBD1	.	TRBV28	CASNGQGLVEDTIYF	TGTGCCAGCAACGGACAGGGGCTAGTCGAAGACACCATATATTTT
15	TRBJ2-3	.	.	TRBV7-6	CASSLEAGHTDTQYF	TGTGCCAGCAGCTTAGAAGCGGGCCACACAGATACGCAGTATTTT
15	TRBJ1-5	TRBD1	.	TRBV6-2/TRBV6-3	CASSYGTGGHQPQHF	TGTGCCAGCAGTTATGGGACAGGGGGCCATCAGCCCCAGCATTTT
16	TRBJ2-2	TRBD2	.	TRBV27	CASSLGLAALTGELFF	TGTGCCAGCAGTTTGGGACTAGCAGCCTTAACCGGGGAGCTGTTTTTT
13	TRBJ1-4	.	.	TRBV29-1	CSGRGTVGEKLFF	TGCAGCGGCCGGGGTACCGTGGGGGAAAAACTGTTTTTT
13	TRBJ1-5	.	.	TRBV2	CASGTDSNQPQHF	TGTGCCAGCGGTACAGATAGCAATCAGCCCCAGCATTTT
15	TRBJ1-4	TRBD1	.	TRBV5-1	CASSLETGINEKLFF	TGCGCCAGCAGCTTGGAGACAGGGATAAATGAAAAACTGTTTTTT
13	TRBJ2-1	.	.	TRBV3-1/TRBV3-2	CASSRDFNNEQFF	TGTGCCAGCAGTCGGGACTTCAACAATGAGCAGTTCTTC
11	TRBJ2-7	.	.	TRBV20-1	CSARVTGEQYF	TGCAGTGCTAGAGTCACGGGCGAGCAGTACTTC
16	TRBJ2-2	.	.	TRBV30	CARMTWSGRNTGELFF	TGTGCCCGGATGACATGGTCCGGGAGGAACACCGGGGAGCTGTTTTTT
11	TRBJ1-2	.	few	TRBV21-1	CASSKIVGYTF	TGTGCCAGCAGCAAAATCGTCGGCTACACCTTC
18	TRBJ1-6	TRBD1	.	TRBV5-1	CASSGGVYPGQGYSPLHF	TGCGCCAGCAGCGGGGGAGTTTACCCGGGACAGGGGTATTCACCCCTCCACTTT
17	TRBJ2-2	TRBD2	.	TRBV3-1/TRBV3-2	CASSQRGLAGGTGELFF	TGTGCCAGCAGCCAAAGGGGTCTGGCGGGAGGAACCGGGGAGCTGTTTTTT
15	TRBJ2-7	TRBD2	.	TRBV28	CASSLLAGPPYEQYF	TGTGCCAGCAGTCTACTAGCGGGACCCCCCTACGAGCAGTACTTC
14	TRBJ2-7	.	.	TRBV7-2	CASRRGAVAYEQYF	TGTGCCAGCAGGCGTGGGGCAGTTGCCTACGAGCAGTACTTC
14	TRBJ1-1	.	.	TRBV27	CASRSTGRRTEAFF	TGTGCCAGCAGAAGTACAGGGAGAAGAACTGAAGCTTTCTTT
11	TRBJ1-2	.	.	TRBV5-6	CASTRDRLYTF	TGTGCCAGCACCAGAGACAGGCTCTACACCTTC